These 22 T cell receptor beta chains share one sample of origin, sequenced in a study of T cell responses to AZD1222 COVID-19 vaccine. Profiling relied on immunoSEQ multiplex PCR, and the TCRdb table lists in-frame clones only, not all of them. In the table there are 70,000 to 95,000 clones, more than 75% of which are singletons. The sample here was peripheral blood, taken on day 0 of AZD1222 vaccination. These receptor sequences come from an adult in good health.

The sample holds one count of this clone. The CDR3 DNA reads as TGTGCCAGCAGTCCCGGACAGGGGAACTACGAGCAGTACTTC. The encoded protein is CASSPGQGNYEQYF. The chain recombines TRBV6-5 with TRBJ2-7, with 9 positions matching TRBD1. CDR1 and CDR2 from the germline V gene are MNHEY and SVGAGI. This CDR3 has 14 amino acids. The trim removed 5 bases at V and 3 bases at J, leaving 5 bases unmatched.

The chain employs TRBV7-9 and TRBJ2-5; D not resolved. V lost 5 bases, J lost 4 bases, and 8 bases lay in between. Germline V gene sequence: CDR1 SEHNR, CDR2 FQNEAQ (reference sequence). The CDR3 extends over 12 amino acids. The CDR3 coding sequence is TGTGCCAGCAGCCCCGCAGGAGAGACCCAGTACTTC. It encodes CASSPAGETQYF. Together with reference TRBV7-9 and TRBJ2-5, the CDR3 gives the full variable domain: DTGVSQNPRHKITKRGQNVTFRCDPISEHNRLYWYRQTLGQGPEFLTYFQNEAQLEKSRLLSDRFSAERPKGSFSTLEIQRTEQGDSAMYLCASSPAGETQYFGPGTRLLVL.

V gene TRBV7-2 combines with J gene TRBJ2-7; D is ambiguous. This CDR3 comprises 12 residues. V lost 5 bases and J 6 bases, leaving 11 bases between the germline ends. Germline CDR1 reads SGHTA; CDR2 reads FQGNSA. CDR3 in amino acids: CASSQRRGEQYF. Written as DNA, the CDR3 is TGTGCCAGCAGCCAGAGGCGAGGCGAGCAGTACTTC. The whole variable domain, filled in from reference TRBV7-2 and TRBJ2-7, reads GAGVSQSPSNKVTEKGKDVELRCDPISGHTALYWYRQSLGQGLEFLIYFQGNSAPDKSGLPSDRFSAERTGGSVSTLTIQRTQQEDSAVYLCASSQRRGEQYFGPGTRLTVT.

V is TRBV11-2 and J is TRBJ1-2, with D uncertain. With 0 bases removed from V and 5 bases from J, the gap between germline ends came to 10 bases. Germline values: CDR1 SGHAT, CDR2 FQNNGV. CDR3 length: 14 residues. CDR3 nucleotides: TGTGCCAGCAGCTTAGATCTCCGGATTTATGGCTACACCTTC. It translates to CASSLDLRIYGYTF.

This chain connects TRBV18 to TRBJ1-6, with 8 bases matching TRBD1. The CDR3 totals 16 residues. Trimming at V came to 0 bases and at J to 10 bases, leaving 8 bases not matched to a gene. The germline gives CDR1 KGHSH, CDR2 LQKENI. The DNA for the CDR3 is TGTGCCAGCTCACCACCGTCGGGACAGGCGGGATCACCCCTCCACTTT. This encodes CASSPPSGQAGSPLHF.

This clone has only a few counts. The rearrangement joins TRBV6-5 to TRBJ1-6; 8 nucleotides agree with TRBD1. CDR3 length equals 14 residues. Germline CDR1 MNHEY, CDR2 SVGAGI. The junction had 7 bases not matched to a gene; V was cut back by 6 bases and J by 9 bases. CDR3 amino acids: CASRVDRVLSPLHF. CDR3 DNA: TGTGCCAGCAGGGTGGACAGGGTACTTTCACCCCTCCACTTT.

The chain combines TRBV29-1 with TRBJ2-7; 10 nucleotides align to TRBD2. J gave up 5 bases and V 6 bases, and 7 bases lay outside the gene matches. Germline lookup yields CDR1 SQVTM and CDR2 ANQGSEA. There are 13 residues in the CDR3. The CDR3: CSVQGLAVNEQYF. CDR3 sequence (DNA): TGCAGCGTCCAAGGACTAGCGGTTAACGAGCAGTACTTC.

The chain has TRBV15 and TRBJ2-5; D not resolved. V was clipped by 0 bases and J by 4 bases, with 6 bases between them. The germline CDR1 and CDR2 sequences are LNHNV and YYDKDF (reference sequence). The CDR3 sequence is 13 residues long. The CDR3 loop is CATSRDLPETQYF. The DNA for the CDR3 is TGTGCCACCAGCAGAGATCTCCCAGAGACCCAGTACTTC. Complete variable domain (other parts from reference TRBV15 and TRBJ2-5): DAMVIQNPRYQVTQFGKPVTLSCSQTLNHNVMYWYQQKSSQAPKLLFHYYDKDFNNEADTPDNFQSRRPNTSFCFLDIRSPGLGDTAMYLCATSRDLPETQYFGPGTRLLVL.

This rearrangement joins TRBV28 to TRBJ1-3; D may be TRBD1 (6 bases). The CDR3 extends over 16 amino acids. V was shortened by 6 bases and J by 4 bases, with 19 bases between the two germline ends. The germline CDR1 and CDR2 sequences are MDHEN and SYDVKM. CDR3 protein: CASSPFGRGEGNTIYF. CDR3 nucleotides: TGTGCCAGCAGCCCCTTCGGCAGGGGAGAGGGAAACACCATATATTTT.

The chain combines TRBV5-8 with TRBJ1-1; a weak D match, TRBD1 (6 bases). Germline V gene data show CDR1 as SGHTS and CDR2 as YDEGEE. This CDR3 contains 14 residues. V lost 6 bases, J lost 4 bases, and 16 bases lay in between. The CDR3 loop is CASNLRDKGTEAFF. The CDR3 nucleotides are TGTGCCAGCAACCTACGGGACAAGGGCACTGAAGCTTTCTTT.

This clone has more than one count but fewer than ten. CDR3 amino acids: CASSQGGGRAFF. As DNA, the CDR3 is TGTGCCAGCAGCCAAGGGGGCGGGAGAGCTTTCTTT. V is TRBV3-1 (or the pseudogene TRBV3-2) and J is TRBJ1-1, with a tentative D call TRBD1 (5 bases). Germline CDR1 and CDR2: LGHDT and YNNKEL (reference sequence). The CDR3 runs to 12 residues. The germline V and J ends were trimmed by 1 base and 10 bases, with 10 bases remaining between them.

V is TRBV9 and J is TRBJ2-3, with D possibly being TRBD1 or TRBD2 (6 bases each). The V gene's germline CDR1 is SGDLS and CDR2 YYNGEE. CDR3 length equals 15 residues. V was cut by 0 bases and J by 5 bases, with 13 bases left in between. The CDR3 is CASSVEGGRGDTQYF. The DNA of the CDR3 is TGTGCCAGCAGCGTAGAGGGGGGCAGGGGAGATACGCAGTATTTT.

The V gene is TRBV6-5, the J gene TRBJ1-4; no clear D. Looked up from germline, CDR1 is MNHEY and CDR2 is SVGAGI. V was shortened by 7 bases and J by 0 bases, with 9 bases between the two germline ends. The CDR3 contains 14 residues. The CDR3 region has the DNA TGTGCCAGCACTTCCCTAGCAACTAATGAAAAACTGTTTTTT. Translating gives CASTSLATNEKLFF.

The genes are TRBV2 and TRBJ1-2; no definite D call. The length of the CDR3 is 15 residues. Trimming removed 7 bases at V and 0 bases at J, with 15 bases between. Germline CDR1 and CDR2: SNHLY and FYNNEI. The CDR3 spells CASKEGSGANYGYTF. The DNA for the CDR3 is TGTGCCAGCAAAGAGGGCTCCGGAGCTAACTATGGCTACACCTTC.

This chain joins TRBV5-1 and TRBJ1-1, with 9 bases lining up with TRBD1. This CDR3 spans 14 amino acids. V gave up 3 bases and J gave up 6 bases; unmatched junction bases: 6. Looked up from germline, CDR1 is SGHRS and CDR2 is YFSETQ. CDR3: CASSYGQGHPEAFF. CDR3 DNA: TGCGCCAGCAGCTACGGACAGGGGCATCCTGAAGCTTTCTTT. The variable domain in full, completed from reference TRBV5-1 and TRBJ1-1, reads KAGVTQTPRYLIKTRGQQVTLSCSPISGHRSVSWYQQTPGQGLQFLFEYFSETQRNKGNFPGRFSGRQFSNSRSEMNVSTLELGDSALYLCASSYGQGHPEAFFGQGTRLTVV.

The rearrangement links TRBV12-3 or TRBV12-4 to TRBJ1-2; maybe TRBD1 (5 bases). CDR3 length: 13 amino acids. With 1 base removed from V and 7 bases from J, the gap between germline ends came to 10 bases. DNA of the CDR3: TGTGCCAGCAGTTTAGGGGGACTTCCTGGCTACACCTTC. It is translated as CASSLGGLPGYTF.

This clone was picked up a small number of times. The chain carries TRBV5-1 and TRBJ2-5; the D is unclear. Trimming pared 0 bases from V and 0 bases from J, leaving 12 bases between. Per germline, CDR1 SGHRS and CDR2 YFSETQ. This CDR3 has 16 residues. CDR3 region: CASSLGSPGNQETQYF. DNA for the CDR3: TGCGCCAGCAGCTTGGGCAGCCCCGGAAACCAAGAGACCCAGTACTTC.

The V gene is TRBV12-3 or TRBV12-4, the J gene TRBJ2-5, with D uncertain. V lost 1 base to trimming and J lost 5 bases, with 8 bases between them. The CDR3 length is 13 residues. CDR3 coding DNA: TGTGCCAGCAGTTTAGGGGCCATGGAGACCCAGTACTTC. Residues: CASSLGAMETQYF.

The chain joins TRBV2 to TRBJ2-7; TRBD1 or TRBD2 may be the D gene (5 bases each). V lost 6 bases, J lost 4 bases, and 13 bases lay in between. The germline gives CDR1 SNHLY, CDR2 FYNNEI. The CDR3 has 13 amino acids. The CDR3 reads CASSESGGYEQYF. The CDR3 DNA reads TGTGCCAGCAGCGAGAGTGGGGGATACGAGCAGTACTTC.

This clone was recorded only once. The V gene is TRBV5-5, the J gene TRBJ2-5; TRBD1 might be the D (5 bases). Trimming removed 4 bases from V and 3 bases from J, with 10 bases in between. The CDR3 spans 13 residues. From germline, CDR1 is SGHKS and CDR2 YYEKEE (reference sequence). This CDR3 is CASSHQGEETQYF. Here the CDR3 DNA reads TGTGCCAGCAGCCATCAGGGTGAAGAGACCCAGTACTTC. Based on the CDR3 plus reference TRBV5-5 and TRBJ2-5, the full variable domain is DAGVTQSPTHLIKTRGQQVTLRCSPISGHKSVSWYQQVLGQGPQFIFQYYEKEERGRGNFPDRFSARQFPNYSSELNVNALLLGDSALYLCASSHQGEETQYFGPGTRLLVL.

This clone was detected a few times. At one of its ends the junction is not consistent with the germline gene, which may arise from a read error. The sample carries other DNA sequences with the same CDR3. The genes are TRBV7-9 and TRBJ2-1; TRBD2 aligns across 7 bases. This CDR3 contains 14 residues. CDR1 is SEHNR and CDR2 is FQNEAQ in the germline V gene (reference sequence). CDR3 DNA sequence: TGTGCCTGCAGCGGGGCGGGTGGGGGGAATGAGCAGTTCTTC. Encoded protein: CACSGAGGGNEQFF. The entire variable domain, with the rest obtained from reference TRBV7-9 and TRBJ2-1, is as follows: DTGVSQNPRHKITKRGQNVTFRCDPISEHNRLYWYRQTLGQGPEFLTYFQNEAQLEKSRLLSDRFSAERPKGSFSTLEIQRTEQGDSAMYLCACSGAGGGNEQFFGPGTRLTVL.

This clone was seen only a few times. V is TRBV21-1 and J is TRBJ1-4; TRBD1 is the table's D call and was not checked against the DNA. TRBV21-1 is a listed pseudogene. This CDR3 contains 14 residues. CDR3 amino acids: CASSSDTPIPKLFF. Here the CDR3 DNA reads TGTGCCAGCAGCAGTGACACCCCTATCCCGAAACTGTTTTTT.